Listed below are T cell receptor beta chains from one sample, sequenced in a study of blood T cell repertoires in COVID-19. Repertoires were generated with immunoSEQ multiplex PCR, while TCRdb's copy carries only in-frame clones and drops some. The sample holds roughly 280,000 clones, roughly 90% seen once. Specimen: PBMCs or T cells enriched from blood (not recorded which). The source is a woman aged 50 to 60 who had recovered from COVID-19. The CDR3 runs from the conserved cysteine through the conserved F or W. A D gene is named only where the DNA matches it firmly.

j_gene,v_gene,d_gene,CDR3aa,CDR3nt
TRBJ2-5,TRBV6-2/TRBV6-3,TRBD2,CASSPLAGIPNQETQYF,TGTGCCAGCAGCCCGCTAGCGGGCATCCCCAACCAAGAGACCCAGTACTTC
TRBJ1-1,TRBV29-1,.,CSVEDMAGSEAFF,TGCAGCGTTGAAGATATGGCCGGGTCCGAAGCTTTCTTT
TRBJ2-2,TRBV28,.,CASTPRGGPGTGELFF,TGTGCCAGCACCCCGAGAGGGGGACCGGGCACCGGGGAGCTGTTTTTT
TRBJ1-2,TRBV28,.,CASNRVGYGYTF,TGTGCCAGCAACCGGGTTGGCTATGGCTACACCTTC
TRBJ1-2,TRBV7-3,.,CASSPDRYYGYTF,TGTGCCAGCAGTCCGGACAGATACTATGGCTACACCTTC
TRBJ2-7,TRBV7-2,TRBD1,CASSLWRLDRGRHEQYF,TGTGCCAGCAGCTTATGGCGTCTAGACAGGGGGCGCCACGAGCAGTACTTC
TRBJ1-2,TRBV19,.,CASSISGVQGPYGYTF,TGTGCCAGTAGTATCTCTGGAGTTCAGGGGCCCTATGGCTACACCTTC
TRBJ2-1,TRBV10-2,.,CASSEPLYNEQFF,TGCGCCAGCAGTGAGCCGTTATATAATGAGCAGTTCTTC
TRBJ2-3,TRBV9,.,CASSVAAGLADTQYF,TGTGCCAGCAGCGTAGCTGCGGGACTGGCAGATACGCAGTATTTT
TRBJ1-5,TRBV28,TRBD1,CASTMTGANQPQHF,TGTGCCAGCACCATGACAGGGGCCAATCAGCCCCAGCATTTT
TRBJ1-5,TRBV7-8,TRBD1,CASGRGTGQPQHF,TGTGCCAGCGGCAGGGGGACTGGGCAGCCCCAGCATTTT
TRBJ1-2,TRBV19,TRBD1,CASRVRDSYGYTF,TGTGCCAGCAGGGTCCGGGACAGTTATGGCTACACCTTC
TRBJ1-2,TRBV28,.,CASSLRGLHYGYTF,TGTGCCAGCAGTTTACGGGGTCTACACTATGGCTACACCTTC
TRBJ2-2,TRBV4-3,.,CASSYRVGGELFF,TGCGCCAGCAGCTACAGGGTAGGCGGGGAGCTGTTTTTT
TRBJ1-6,TRBV7-6,.,CASSLGDRKNSPLHF,TGTGCCAGCAGCTTAGGCGACAGGAAGAATTCACCCCTCCACTTT
TRBJ2-7,TRBV11-1,TRBD2,CASSLHSGRAPEQYF,TGTGCCAGCAGCCTCCATAGCGGGAGGGCCCCTGAGCAGTACTTC
TRBJ1-3,TRBV28,TRBD1,CASSDGQGGYTIYF,TGTGCCAGCAGCGACGGACAGGGAGGATACACCATATATTTT
TRBJ1-2,TRBV28,TRBD1,CASSLWDRDYGYTF,TGTGCCAGCAGTTTATGGGACAGGGACTATGGCTACACCTTC
TRBJ2-1,TRBV7-9,.,CASSLVASGNNEQFF,TGTGCCAGCAGCTTAGTAGCGAGCGGAAACAATGAGCAGTTCTTC
TRBJ2-6,TRBV9,.,CASSARVSGANVLTF,TGTGCCAGCAGCGCCAGGGTGTCTGGGGCCAACGTCCTGACTTTC
TRBJ1-1,TRBV27,TRBD1,CASSLSSGGYTEAFF,TGTGCCAGCAGTTTATCATCAGGGGGGTACACTGAAGCTTTCTTT
TRBJ1-6,TRBV10-3,.,CAISSRGSDSPLHF,TGTGCCATCAGCTCCAGGGGATCGGATTCACCCCTCCACTTT
TRBJ1-1,TRBV30,TRBD1,CAWGDRGYFEAFF,TGTGCCTGGGGGGACAGGGGGTACTTTGAAGCTTTCTTT
TRBJ2-4,TRBV28,.,CASSTGTEGNIQYF,TGTGCCAGCAGCACCGGGACGGAGGGAAACATTCAGTACTTC
TRBJ2-7,TRBV11-2,.,CASSPRTGTYEQYF,TGTGCCAGCAGCCCCCGCACAGGAACCTACGAGCAGTACTTC
TRBJ1-5,TRBV5-6,TRBD1,CASSSQGQGNNQPQHF,TGTGCCAGCAGCTCGCAGGGACAGGGGAACAATCAGCCCCAGCATTTT
TRBJ1-6,TRBV30,.,CAWMAGLINSPLHF,TGTGCCTGGATGGCAGGGCTTATCAATTCACCCCTCCACTTT